Listed here are 18 T cell receptor beta chains from one sample, sequenced in a study of cytomegalovirus exposure and HLA in healthy donors (dated by TCRdb to between 2016 and 2019). Libraries were made using the immunoSEQ multiplex PCR assay. TCRdb took this table from immuneACCESS and kept in-frame rearrangements with V and J called. Such tables lack part of the clones; where checked against another copy, unresolved V genes explain under half of the gap, and the rest is unexplained. In this sample the table shows a few hundred thousand clones, 80% to 90% of which occur a single time. Around 1% of the sample goes to the ten largest clones. Sequencing was done on a sample of PBMCs. These receptors were collected from a woman aged 18-29 years in good health and CMV-seronegative.

The chain combines TRBV5-1 with TRBJ2-1; D is possibly TRBD2 (6 bases). The length of the CDR3 is 20 residues. Germline V lookup: CDR1 SGHRS, CDR2 YFSETQ. The ends were cut back, 4 bases at V and 0 bases at J, with 26 bases in the middle. The chain's CDR3 is CASSPRTLFDGGSSYNEQFF. The CDR3 DNA follows: TGCGCCAGCAGCCCAAGGACCCTATTCGACGGAGGGAGCTCCTACAATGAGCAGTTCTTC.

The J gene is TRBJ1-2, the V gene TRBV14, with D hard to call. Trimming stripped 0 bases from V and 7 bases from J, with 3 bases between. CDR1 is SGHDN, CDR2 FVKESK, per germline. The CDR3 contains 11 residues. CDR3 loop: CASSQDRGYTF. The CDR3 nucleotides are TGTGCCAGCAGCCAAGATCGTGGCTACACCTTC.

This clone was seen more than once but under ten times. V gene TRBV5-1 combines with J gene TRBJ1-6; D unresolved. The germline V gene encodes CDR1 SGHRS and CDR2 YFSETQ. V dropped 3 bases and J dropped 3 bases, with 13 bases sitting between them. CDR3 length equals 16 residues. As DNA, the CDR3 is TGCGCCAGCAGCTCCCAATACGGGGACTATAATTCACCCCTCCACTTT. It encodes CASSSQYGDYNSPLHF.

The gene calls are TRBV4-1 and TRBJ1-1; no clear D gene. V was clipped by 6 bases and J by 0 bases, with 8 bases between them. The CDR3 loop spans 13 amino acids. Germline V gene data show CDR1 as MGHRA and CDR2 as YSYEKL. CDR3 region: CASRRLMNTEAFF. CDR3 DNA: TGCGCCAGCAGGAGGCTCATGAACACTGAAGCTTTCTTT.

The chain combines TRBV28 with TRBJ2-3; perhaps TRBD2 as D (6 bases). The CDR3 sequence is 14 residues long. Germline V gene lookup returns CDR1 MDHEN and CDR2 SYDVKM. V was pared by 2 bases and J by 4 bases, with 10 bases between. The CDR3 region has the DNA TGTGCCAGCAGTTTAGACACTAGCTCAGATACGCAGTATTTT. Its protein is CASSLDTSSDTQYF.

The V and J genes are TRBV12-5 and TRBJ1-2; no reliable D call. Between the trimmed V and J ends, which lost 4 bases and 4 bases, there was a span of 13 bases. The germline V gene encodes CDR1 LGHNT and CDR2 FRNRAP. The CDR3 covers 14 residues. CDR3 in amino acids: CASGSGEPPYGYTF. In DNA, the CDR3 is TGTGCTAGTGGTTCCGGGGAACCCCCCTATGGCTACACCTTC.

This clone was seen more than once but under ten times. This chain joins TRBV6-1 and TRBJ2-7, with TRBD1 matching 8 bases. Germline lookup yields CDR1 MNHNS and CDR2 SASEGT. The CDR3 runs to 16 residues. The V gene end was trimmed by 1 base and the J gene end by 5 bases; junction bases not matched to a gene: 10. The CDR3 DNA sequence: TGTGCCAGCAGTGAAGGGGCAGGGGGCTGGTTCGACGAGCAGTACTTC. It encodes CASSEGAGGWFDEQYF.

V is TRBV19 and J is TRBJ2-1; D not resolved. From germline, CDR1 is LNHDA and CDR2 SQIVND (reference sequence). V was pared by 5 bases and J by 8 bases, with 22 bases between. The CDR3 extends over 16 amino acids. This chain's CDR3 is CASSLQRAVARDEQFF. The CDR3 nucleotides read TGTGCCAGTAGTCTGCAGCGCGCGGTCGCCCGCGATGAGCAGTTCTTC. Combining the CDR3 with reference TRBV19 and TRBJ2-1 gives the whole variable domain DGGITQSPKYLFRKEGQNVTLSCEQNLNHDAMYWYRQDPGQGLRLIYYSQIVNDFQKGDIAEGYSVSREKKESFPLTVTSAQKNPTAFYLCASSLQRAVARDEQFFGPGTRLTVL.

The chain is built from TRBV18 and TRBJ2-7, with unresolved D. V was trimmed by 0 bases and J by 0 bases, leaving 6 bases between them. Germline CDR1 KGHSH, CDR2 LQKENI. This CDR3 has 14 amino acids. The CDR3 spells CASSPPTHSYEQYF. The CDR3 DNA is TGTGCCAGCTCACCACCTACTCACTCCTACGAGCAGTACTTC.

This chain connects TRBV7-9 to TRBJ2-7, with 8 bases that match TRBD1. The V segment lost 5 bases and the J segment 4 bases; nucleotides outside the gene matches: 13. The CDR3 sequence is 16 residues long. Per germline, CDR1 SEHNR and CDR2 FQNEAQ (reference sequence). The CDR3 here is CASSPSQGAKLYEQYF. The DNA for the CDR3 is TGTGCCAGCAGCCCCTCCCAGGGGGCGAAGTTGTACGAGCAGTACTTC.

V gene TRBV10-1 combines with J gene TRBJ2-1; 7 positions agree with TRBD1. With V trimmed by 4 bases and J by 3 bases, 6 bases remained unmatched. The CDR3 runs to 15 residues. Germline CDR1 is WNHNN and CDR2 is SYGVQD (reference sequence). CDR3 bases: TGCGCCAGCAGTGGAACAGGGGAAGGCTACAATGAGCAGTTCTTC. Translation gives CASSGTGEGYNEQFF.

In its sample, this clone was seen once. This chain connects TRBV10-3 to TRBJ2-7; 10 bases match TRBD2. Unmatched junction bases numbered 7, after V lost 5 bases and J lost 3 bases. In germline, CDR1 is ENHRY, CDR2 SYGVKD. The CDR3 covers 15 residues. CDR3 nucleotide sequence: TGTGCCATCAGTCAACTAGCGGGAAAAGACTACGAGCAGTACTTC. Protein product: CAISQLAGKDYEQYF.

This chain uses TRBV5-1 with TRBJ2-7, with a weak D call TRBD2 (6 bases). The CDR3 runs to 15 residues. Germline lookup yields CDR1 SGHRS and CDR2 YFSETQ. V was clipped by 0 bases and J by 5 bases, with 15 bases between them. The CDR3 sequence: CASSLVQAEGDEQYF. The CDR3 nucleotides read TGCGCCAGCAGCTTGGTGCAGGCGGAGGGCGACGAGCAGTACTTC.

The chain has TRBV4-1 and TRBJ1-1, with unresolved D. CDR3 length equals 13 residues. V lost 2 bases and J 4 bases, leaving 8 bases between the germline ends. The germline gives CDR1 MGHRA, CDR2 YSYEKL. Written as DNA, the CDR3 is TGCGCCAGCAGCCAACGGGAATTCACTGAAGCTTTCTTT. Protein product: CASSQREFTEAFF.

J is TRBJ1-5 and V is TRBV2, with a possible D match to TRBD1 (5 bases). This CDR3 contains 16 residues. Trimming shortened V by 2 bases and J by 4 bases, and 15 bases separated the two germline ends. Germline values: CDR1 SNHLY, CDR2 FYNNEI. The CDR3: CASSERRTGGNQPQHF. CDR3 sequence (DNA): TGTGCCAGCAGTGAAAGGAGAACGGGGGGTAATCAGCCCCAGCATTTT.

This chain uses TRBV18 with TRBJ2-7; D uncertain. Germline V CDR1 and CDR2: KGHSH, LQKENI. The CDR3 is 14 residues long. Trimming stripped 2 bases from V and 3 bases from J, with 11 bases between. CDR3: CASSPTQNVYEQYF. CDR3 DNA: TGTGCCAGCTCACCAACTCAAAACGTCTACGAGCAGTACTTC.

This clone was seen a few times. The V gene is TRBV6-4, the J gene TRBJ2-3; 10 bases agree with TRBD2. CDR1 MRHNA and CDR2 SNTAGT come from the germline V gene. J was trimmed by 0 bases and V by 4 bases; bases with no gene match: 1. This CDR3 region has 15 residues. The DNA of the CDR3 is TGTGCCAGCAGTGGAGCGGGAGGGAGCACAGATACGCAGTATTTT. This sequence encodes CASSGAGGSTDTQYF.

The V gene is TRBV30, the J gene TRBJ1-6; 7 bases line up with TRBD1. This CDR3 comprises 15 residues. Losses at the gene ends were 4 bases for V and 7 bases for J; bases not matched to a gene: 10. Germline V gene sequence: CDR1 GTSNPN, CDR2 SVGIG (reference sequence). CDR3 sequence: CAWTHTDRVNSPLHF. Written as DNA, the CDR3 is TGTGCCTGGACCCATACCGACAGGGTCAATTCACCCCTCCACTTT.